The clone carrying this TCR beta chain was counted between two and nine times. What it binds is not known. This sample is part of a study of cytotoxic CD8 clonotypes in ibrutinib-treated CLL. Study background: 11 relapsed/refractory, some 14 treatment-naive; 17 IGHV unmutated. Findings and caveats of the study: Baseline clonality exceeded age-matched healthy donors and tracked circulating CD8+ T-cell counts. Clonality showed a rise at ibrutinib response that reversed toward baseline at progression.

Depth targeted 1 in 200,000 to 1 in 1 million T cells, averaging 10x coverage per clonotype. Here immunoSEQ multiplex PCR was the method, and the copy in TCRdb shows in-frame clones only, minus some. Of over 150,000 clones in the sample, more than 65% are singletons; the top ten hold approximately 2%. This CDR3 contains 14 residues. Looked up from germline, CDR1 is MNHNS and CDR2 is SASEGT. The V and J ends lost 6 bases and 2 bases, in that order; junction bases with no gene match: 5. The chain uses TRBV6-1 and TRBJ2-7; 9 nucleotides match TRBD1. This specimen consisted of PBMCs, obtained after 12 months of ibrutinib treatment. The receptor was isolated from a human donor with chronic lymphocytic leukemia. CDR3: CASRGTGQTYEQYF. DNA of the CDR3: TGTGCCAGCAGGGGGACAGGGCAGACCTACGAGCAGTACTTC.